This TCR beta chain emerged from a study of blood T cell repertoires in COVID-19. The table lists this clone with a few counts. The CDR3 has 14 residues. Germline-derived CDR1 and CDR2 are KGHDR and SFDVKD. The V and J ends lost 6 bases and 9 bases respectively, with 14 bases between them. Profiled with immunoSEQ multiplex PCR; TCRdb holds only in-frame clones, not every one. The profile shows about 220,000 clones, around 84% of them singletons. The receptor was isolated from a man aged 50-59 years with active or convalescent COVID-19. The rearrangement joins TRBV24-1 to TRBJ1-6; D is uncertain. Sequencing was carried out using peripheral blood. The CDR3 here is CATSPPVELSPLHF. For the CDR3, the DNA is TGTGCCACCAGTCCCCCGGTCGAGCTTTCACCCCTCCACTTT.